The 8 T cell receptor beta chains listed next were all sequenced from one sample in a study of early T cells in non-severe SARS-CoV-2 infection. TCRdb reanalysed the 5' RACE reads using MiXCR and keeps one entry per CDR3 protein. This table holds more than 65,000 distinct CDR3 sequences, approximately 13% found once. The sequenced sample was whole blood. These receptor sequences come from an adult who was a healthcare worker with PCR-confirmed SARS-CoV-2 infection or an uninfected control (not recorded which).

V is TRBV10-2 and J is TRBJ2-3; D ambiguous. Germline V gives CDR1 WSHSY, CDR2 SAAADI. CDR3 length: 14 amino acids. With 4 bases removed from V and 5 bases from J, the gap between germline ends came to 13 bases. The CDR3 region has the DNA TGCGCCAGCAGTGTATTTCCACCCAGAGATACGCAGTATTTT. Residues: CASSVFPPRDTQYF.

The V call is TRBV7-3, the J call TRBJ2-1; 7 positions match TRBD2. The CDR3 has 12 amino acids. The ends lost 1 base at V and 10 bases at J; junction bases unmatched: 1. Per the germline V gene, CDR1 is SGHTA and CDR2 is FQGTGA. This chain's CDR3 is CASSLRAGEQFF. CDR3 nucleotide sequence: TGTGCCAGCAGCTTAAGAGCGGGGGAGCAGTTCTTC.

This clonotype turned up a few times. The rearrangement links TRBV6-6 to TRBJ2-1; D might be TRBD2 (6 bases). The germline gives CDR1 MNHNY, CDR2 SVGAGI (reference sequence). Trimming left V 7 bases short and J 5 bases short, with 12 bases between. The CDR3 is made up of 13 amino acids. CDR3 loop: CASKSEGDNEQFF. As DNA, the CDR3 is TGTGCCAGCAAGTCGGAGGGAGACAATGAGCAGTTCTTC.

In this sample, this clonotype turned up many times. The rearrangement links TRBV29-1 to TRBJ1-2, with 8 positions matching TRBD1. The CDR3 has 12 residues. CDR1 and CDR2 (germline): SQVTM, ANQGSEA. J lost 6 bases, V lost 4 bases, and 4 bases had no gene match. CDR3 nucleotides: TGCAGCGTTGTACAGGGGGGAGATGGCTACACCTTC. This gives the protein CSVVQGGDGYTF.

Concerning this clonotype itself: Mismatch with germline at one junction end may stem from a read error. This chain joins TRBV25-1 and TRBJ1-2; 7 bases align to TRBD1. The CDR3 totals 13 residues. Germline V gives CDR1 MGHDK, CDR2 SYGVNS. Here the CDR3 DNA reads TGTGCCTGCAGTTTCAGGGGGAACTATGGCTACACCTTC. Residues: CACSFRGNYGYTF.

This clonotype was counted many times. V usage is TRBV12-3 or TRBV12-4 and J usage is TRBJ2-7; 8 nucleotides line up with TRBD2. With V trimmed by 4 bases and J by 2 bases, 4 bases remained unmatched. The CDR3 is 14 amino acids. The CDR3: CASSSGGPPYEQYF. The DNA of the CDR3 is TGTGCCAGCAGTTCGGGGGGGCCGCCCTACGAGCAGTACTTC.

Ten or more counts support this clonotype. V gene TRBV20-1 combines with J gene TRBJ2-1, with no clear D. Trimming shortened V by 6 bases and J by 2 bases, and 5 bases separated the two germline ends. This CDR3 comprises 11 residues. Germline CDR1 is DFQATT and CDR2 is SNEGSKA (reference sequence). Here the CDR3 DNA reads TGCAGTGCAAGTACCTACAATGAGCAGTTCTTC. Amino acid sequence: CSASTYNEQFF.

This chain uses TRBV20-1 with TRBJ2-1; 8 bases map to TRBD2. The germline V gene has CDR1 DFQATT and CDR2 SNEGSKA (reference sequence). V shed 3 bases, J shed 7 bases, and the junction held 8 bases outside the gene matches. This CDR3 region has 14 residues. The CDR3 nucleotides are TGCAGTGCTAGTGGGGTAGCGGGGAAGAATGAGCAGTTCTTC. Encoded protein: CSASGVAGKNEQFF.